A selection of T cell receptor beta chains follows, all from one sample in a study of CD8 T cells in ankylosing spondylitis. TCRdb independently ran MiXCR on the 5' RACE reads; one entry per CDR3 protein. The sample has about 310,000 distinct CDR3 sequences, around 21% seen once; the top ten hold about 3.7%. Sequencing was performed on blood, either unsorted or a sorted T cell fraction (not recorded which). The receptors were gathered from a female donor with ankylosing spondylitis or in good health (not recorded which). Each CDR3 is given with its conserved first and last residue. The D gene is left open where the match is weak.

v_gene: TRBV12-3/TRBV12-4; d_gene: TRBD1; len: 17; CDR3aa: CASSLLGTGGASAGYTF
v_gene: TRBV12-3/TRBV12-4; d_gene: NA; len: 12; CDR3aa: CASSFGGYGYTF
v_gene: TRBV6-2/TRBV6-3; d_gene: TRBD2; len: 16; CDR3aa: CASSYRASGNDNEQFF
v_gene: TRBV24-1; d_gene: NA; len: 14; CDR3aa: CATSGRTSSDEQFF
v_gene: TRBV20-1; d_gene: NA; len: 12; CDR3aa: CSASRERNEQFF
v_gene: TRBV20-1; d_gene: NA; len: 15; CDR3aa: CSGNFRLQHTDTQYF
v_gene: TRBV27; d_gene: NA; len: 14; CDR3aa: CASSLFATNEKLFF
v_gene: TRBV10-1; d_gene: NA; len: 15; CDR3aa: CASSPVGSGFSEQFF
v_gene: TRBV20-1; d_gene: TRBD2; len: 13; CDR3aa: CSAPSSGSIEQYF
v_gene: TRBV7-6; d_gene: TRBD2; len: 16; CDR3aa: CASSPGLAASQYEQYF
v_gene: TRBV7-9; d_gene: NA; len: 14; CDR3aa: CASSLLLATGELFF
v_gene: TRBV2; d_gene: NA; len: 15; CDR3aa: CAILPQGGGNNEQFF
v_gene: TRBV20-1; d_gene: TRBD2; len: 13; CDR3aa: CSAKLAGVGTQYF
v_gene: TRBV5-1; d_gene: NA; len: 16; CDR3aa: CASSLSGRRGQETQYF
v_gene: TRBV2; d_gene: NA; len: 14; CDR3aa: CASSEVRGSNEQFF
v_gene: TRBV7-8; d_gene: NA; len: 14; CDR3aa: CASSLASRAETQYF
v_gene: TRBV20-1; d_gene: TRBD2; len: 13; CDR3aa: CSAMGGSGNEQFF
v_gene: TRBV4-1; d_gene: NA; len: 17; CDR3aa: CASSQEHSAAAYNEQFF
v_gene: TRBV11-2; d_gene: TRBD2; len: 15; CDR3aa: CASKNWAGGRNEQFF
v_gene: TRBV5-3; d_gene: NA; len: 16; CDR3aa: CARSPGRRGDDTEAFF
v_gene: TRBV2; d_gene: NA; len: 14; CDR3aa: CASSKGLSGNTIYF
v_gene: TRBV7-2; d_gene: NA; len: 15; CDR3aa: CASSPPQWRRDEQFF
v_gene: TRBV7-2; d_gene: NA; len: 14; CDR3aa: CASSFRRGGDTQYF
v_gene: TRBV20-1; d_gene: NA; len: 14; CDR3aa: CSARKGVQQRSLHF
v_gene: TRBV7-2; d_gene: NA; len: 13; CDR3aa: CASRQETPNTIYF
v_gene: TRBV6-6; d_gene: NA; len: 12; CDR3aa: CASSSTGHEQYF
v_gene: TRBV6-2/TRBV6-3; d_gene: NA; len: 14; CDR3aa: CASSAGLSNQPQHF
v_gene: TRBV20-1; d_gene: NA; len: 16; CDR3aa: CSARIAAADVYNEQFF
v_gene: TRBV6-5; d_gene: NA; len: 13; CDR3aa: CASSSPGADTQYF
v_gene: TRBV2; d_gene: TRBD1; len: 14; CDR3aa: CASRELQGDNEQFF
v_gene: TRBV20-1; d_gene: TRBD1; len: 13; CDR3aa: CSATGQGGETQYF
v_gene: TRBV19; d_gene: NA; len: 15; CDR3aa: CASSIPWLGGGELFF
v_gene: TRBV27; d_gene: TRBD2; len: 14; CDR3aa: CASSPSTSVETQYF
v_gene: TRBV19; d_gene: NA; len: 15; CDR3aa: CASSIAQAGTDTQYF
v_gene: TRBV12-3/TRBV12-4; d_gene: TRBD1; len: 15; CDR3aa: CASTFQSGTDQPQHF
v_gene: TRBV28; d_gene: TRBD1; len: 15; CDR3aa: CASRPGQGGRETQYF
v_gene: TRBV20-1; d_gene: TRBD2; len: 16; CDR3aa: CSASGPRAGGANEQFF
v_gene: TRBV11-2; d_gene: NA; len: 16; CDR3aa: CASSPDYPRGQETQYF
v_gene: TRBV7-8; d_gene: NA; len: 14; CDR3aa: CASSSAKGRVEQYF
v_gene: TRBV6-2/TRBV6-3; d_gene: TRBD2; len: 13; CDR3aa: CASTGAGVGTQYF
v_gene: TRBV9; d_gene: NA; len: 12; CDR3aa: CASSALYYGYTF
v_gene: TRBV20-1; d_gene: TRBD1; len: 13; CDR3aa: CSAGDSFSYEQYF